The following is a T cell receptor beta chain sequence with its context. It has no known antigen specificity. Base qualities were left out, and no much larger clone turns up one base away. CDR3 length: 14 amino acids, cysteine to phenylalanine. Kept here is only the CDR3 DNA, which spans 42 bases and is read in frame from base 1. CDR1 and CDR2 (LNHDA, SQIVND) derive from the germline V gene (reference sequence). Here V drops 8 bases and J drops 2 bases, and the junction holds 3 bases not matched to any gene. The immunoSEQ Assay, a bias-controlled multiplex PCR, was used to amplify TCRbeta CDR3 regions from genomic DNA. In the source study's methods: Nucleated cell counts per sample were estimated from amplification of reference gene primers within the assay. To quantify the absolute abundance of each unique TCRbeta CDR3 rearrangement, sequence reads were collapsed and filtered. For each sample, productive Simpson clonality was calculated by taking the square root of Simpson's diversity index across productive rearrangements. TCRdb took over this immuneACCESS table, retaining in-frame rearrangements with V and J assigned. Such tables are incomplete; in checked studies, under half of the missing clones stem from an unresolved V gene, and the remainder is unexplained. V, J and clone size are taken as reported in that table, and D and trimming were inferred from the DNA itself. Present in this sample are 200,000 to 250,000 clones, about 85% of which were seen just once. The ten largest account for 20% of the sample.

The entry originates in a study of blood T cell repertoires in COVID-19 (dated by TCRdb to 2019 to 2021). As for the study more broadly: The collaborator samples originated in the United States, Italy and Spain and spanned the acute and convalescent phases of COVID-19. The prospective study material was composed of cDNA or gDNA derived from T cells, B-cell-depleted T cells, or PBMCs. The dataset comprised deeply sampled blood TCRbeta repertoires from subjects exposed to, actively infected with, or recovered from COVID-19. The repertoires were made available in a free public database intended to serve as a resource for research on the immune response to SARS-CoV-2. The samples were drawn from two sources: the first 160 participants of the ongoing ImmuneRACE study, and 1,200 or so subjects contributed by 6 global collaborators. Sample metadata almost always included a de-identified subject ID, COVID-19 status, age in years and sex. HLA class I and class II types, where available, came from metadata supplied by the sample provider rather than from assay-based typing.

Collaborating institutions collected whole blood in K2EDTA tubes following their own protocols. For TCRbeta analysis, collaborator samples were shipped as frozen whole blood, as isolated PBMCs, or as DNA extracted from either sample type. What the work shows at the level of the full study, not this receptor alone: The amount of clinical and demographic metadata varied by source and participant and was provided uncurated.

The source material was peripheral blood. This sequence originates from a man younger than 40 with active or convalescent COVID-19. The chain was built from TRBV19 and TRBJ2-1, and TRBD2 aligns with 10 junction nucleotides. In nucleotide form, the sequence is TGTGCCAGTGGCGGACTAGCGGCCTACAATGAGCAGTTCTTC. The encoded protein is CASGGLAAYNEQFF.